This TCR beta chain was captured in a study of CD8+CD57+ T cells in acquired aplastic anemia. At the level of the study: DNA per sorted CD4+ or CD8+ sample ranged roughly 0.18 to 30 ug, averaging roughly 3.3 ug. The study, taken as a whole, reports: Roughly 31 CD8+ CDR3 sequences occurred in both the patients and the controls.

Profiling that covered TCR beta VDJ and CDR3 relied on genomic DNA as its template. TCRdb analysed the reads with MiXCR anew, one entry per CDR3 protein. The sample has some 280,000 distinct CDR3 sequences, around 60% seen once. With regard to this clonotype: No antigen is known for it.

The CDR3 runs to 16 residues. CDR1 is KGHDR, CDR2 SFDVKD, per germline. Germline trimming cut 2 bases from V and 5 bases from J; bases unmatched to any gene: 6. V gene TRBV24-1 combines with J gene TRBJ2-1, with TRBD1 identical over 9 bases. Sample: sorted CD4+, CD8+, or CD8+CD57+ T cells (not recorded which) from PBMCs. This clonotype originated in a human donor with severe aplastic anemia or a healthy control (not recorded which). As DNA, the CDR3 is TGTGCCACCAGTGATTGGCGGGACAGGGACCACAATGAGCAGTTCTTC. Its protein product is CATSDWRDRDHNEQFF.